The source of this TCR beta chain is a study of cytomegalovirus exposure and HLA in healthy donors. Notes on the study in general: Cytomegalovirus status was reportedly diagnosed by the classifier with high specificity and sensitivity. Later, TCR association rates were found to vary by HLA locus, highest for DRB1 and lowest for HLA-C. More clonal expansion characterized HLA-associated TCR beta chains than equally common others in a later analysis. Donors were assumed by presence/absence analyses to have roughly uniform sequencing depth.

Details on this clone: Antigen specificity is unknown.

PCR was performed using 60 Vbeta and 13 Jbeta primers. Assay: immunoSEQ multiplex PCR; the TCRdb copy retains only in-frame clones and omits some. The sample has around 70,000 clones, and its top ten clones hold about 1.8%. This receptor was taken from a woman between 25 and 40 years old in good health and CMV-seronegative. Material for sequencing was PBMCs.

In DNA form, the CDR3 reads TGCGCCAGCAGCCATTTGGGCAGATCGAACACTGAAGCTTTCTTT. Its translation is CASSHLGRSNTEAFF. The chain links TRBV4-3 to TRBJ1-1; D unresolved. Germline V gene data show CDR1 as LGHNA and CDR2 as YSLEER. The CDR3 runs 15 residues. Trimming took off 3 bases at V and 1 base at J, with 12 bases between the two ends.